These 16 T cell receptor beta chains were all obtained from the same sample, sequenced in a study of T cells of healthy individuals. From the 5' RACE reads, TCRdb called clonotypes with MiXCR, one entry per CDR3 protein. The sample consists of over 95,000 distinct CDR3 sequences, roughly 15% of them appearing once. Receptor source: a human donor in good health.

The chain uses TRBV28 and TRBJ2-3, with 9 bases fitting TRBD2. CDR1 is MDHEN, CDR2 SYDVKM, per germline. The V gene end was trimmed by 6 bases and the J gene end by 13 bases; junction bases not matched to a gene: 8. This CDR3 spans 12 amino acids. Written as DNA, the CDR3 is TGTGCCAGCAGCGATACCGGGACTAGCAAGTATTTT. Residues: CASSDTGTSKYF.

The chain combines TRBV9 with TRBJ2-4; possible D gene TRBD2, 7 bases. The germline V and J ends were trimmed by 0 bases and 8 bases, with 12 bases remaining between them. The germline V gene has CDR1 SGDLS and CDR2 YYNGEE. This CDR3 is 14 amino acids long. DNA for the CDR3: TGTGCCAGCAGCGTAGTTGGGGGGGGCGACATTCAGTACTTC. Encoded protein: CASSVVGGGDIQYF.

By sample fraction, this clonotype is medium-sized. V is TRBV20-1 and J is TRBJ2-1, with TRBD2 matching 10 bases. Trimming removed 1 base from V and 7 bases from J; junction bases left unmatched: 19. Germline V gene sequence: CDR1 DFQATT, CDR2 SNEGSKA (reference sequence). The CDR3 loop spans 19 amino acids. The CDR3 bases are TGCAGTGCTAGAGTTCAAGGTCTAGCGGGAGTAAGGTTAGGGAATGAGCAGTTCTTC. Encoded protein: CSARVQGLAGVRLGNEQFF.

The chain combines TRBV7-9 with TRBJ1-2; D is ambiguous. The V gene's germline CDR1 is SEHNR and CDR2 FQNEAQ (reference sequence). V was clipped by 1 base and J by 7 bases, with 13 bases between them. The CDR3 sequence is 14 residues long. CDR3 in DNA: TGTGCCAGCAGCTTAGACACGGTTACGAGTGGCTACACCTTC. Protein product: CASSLDTVTSGYTF.

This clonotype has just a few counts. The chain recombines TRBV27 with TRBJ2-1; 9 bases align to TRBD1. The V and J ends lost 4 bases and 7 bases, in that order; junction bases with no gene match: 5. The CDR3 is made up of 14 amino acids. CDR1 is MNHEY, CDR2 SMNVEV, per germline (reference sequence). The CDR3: CASSSTGGPNEQFF. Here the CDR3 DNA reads TGTGCCAGCAGTTCGACAGGGGGTCCAAATGAGCAGTTCTTC.

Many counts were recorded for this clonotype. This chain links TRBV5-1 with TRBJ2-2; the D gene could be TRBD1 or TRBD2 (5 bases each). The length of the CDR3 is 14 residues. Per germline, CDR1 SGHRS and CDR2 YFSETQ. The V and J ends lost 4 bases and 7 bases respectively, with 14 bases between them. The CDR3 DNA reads TGCGCCAGCAGCCGGGACGGACCAGTCGGGGAGCTGTTTTTT. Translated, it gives CASSRDGPVGELFF.

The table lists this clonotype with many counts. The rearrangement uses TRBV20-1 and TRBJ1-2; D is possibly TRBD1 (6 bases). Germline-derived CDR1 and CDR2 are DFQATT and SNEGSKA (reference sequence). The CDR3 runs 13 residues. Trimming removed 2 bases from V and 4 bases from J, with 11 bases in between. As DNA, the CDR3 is TGCAGTGCTAGAACCCTAGGGGGCTATGGCTACACCTTC. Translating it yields CSARTLGGYGYTF.

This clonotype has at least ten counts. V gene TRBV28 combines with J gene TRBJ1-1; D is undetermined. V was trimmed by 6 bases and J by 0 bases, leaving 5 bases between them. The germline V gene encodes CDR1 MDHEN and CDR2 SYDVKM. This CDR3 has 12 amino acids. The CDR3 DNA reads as TGTGCCAGCAGCCACATGAACACTGAAGCTTTCTTT. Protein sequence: CASSHMNTEAFF. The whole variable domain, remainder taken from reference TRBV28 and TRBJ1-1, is DVKVTQSSRYLVKRTGEKVFLECVQDMDHENMFWYRQDPGLGLRLIYFSYDVKMKEKGDIPEGYSVSREKKERFSLILESASTNQTSMYLCASSHMNTEAFFGQGTRLTVV.

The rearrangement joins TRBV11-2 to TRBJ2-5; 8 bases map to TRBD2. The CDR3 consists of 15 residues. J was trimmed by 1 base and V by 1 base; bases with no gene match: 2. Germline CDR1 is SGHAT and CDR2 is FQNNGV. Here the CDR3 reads CASSLVGTSQETQYF. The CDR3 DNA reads TGTGCCAGCAGCTTAGTTGGGACTAGCCAAGAGACCCAGTACTTC.

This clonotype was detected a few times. The CDR3 is CASSLRTLNEKLFF. For the CDR3, the DNA is TGTGCCAGCAGTTTACGGACTCTTAATGAAAAACTGTTTTTT. The chain links TRBV28 to TRBJ1-4, with D uncertain. This CDR3 spans 14 amino acids. Per the germline V gene, CDR1 is MDHEN and CDR2 is SYDVKM. Trimming stripped 2 bases from V and 4 bases from J, with 8 bases between.

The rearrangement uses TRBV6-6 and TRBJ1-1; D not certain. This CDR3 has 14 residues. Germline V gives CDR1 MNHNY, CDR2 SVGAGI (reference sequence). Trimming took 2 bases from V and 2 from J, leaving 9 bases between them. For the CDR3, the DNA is TGTGCCAGCAGTTACGCCCGGTATAACACTGAAGCTTTCTTT. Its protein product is CASSYARYNTEAFF.

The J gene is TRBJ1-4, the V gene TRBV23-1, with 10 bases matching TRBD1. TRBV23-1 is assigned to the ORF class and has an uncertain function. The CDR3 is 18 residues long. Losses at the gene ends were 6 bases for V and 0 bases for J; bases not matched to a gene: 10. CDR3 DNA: TGCGCCAGCAGCCCCCGGGACAGGGGCGTTGCAACTAATGAAAAACTGTTTTTT. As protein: CASSPRDRGVATNEKLFF.

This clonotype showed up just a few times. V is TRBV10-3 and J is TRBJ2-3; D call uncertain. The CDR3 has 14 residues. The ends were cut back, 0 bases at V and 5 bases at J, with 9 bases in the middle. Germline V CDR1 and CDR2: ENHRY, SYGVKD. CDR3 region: CAISESTDGDTQYF. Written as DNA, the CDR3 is TGTGCCATCAGTGAGTCGACCGACGGAGATACGCAGTATTTT.

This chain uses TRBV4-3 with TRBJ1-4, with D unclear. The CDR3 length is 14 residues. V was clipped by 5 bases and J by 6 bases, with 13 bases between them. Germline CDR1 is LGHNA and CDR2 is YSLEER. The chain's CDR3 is CASSGWRLDEKLFF. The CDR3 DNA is TGCGCCAGCAGCGGGTGGCGGTTGGATGAAAAACTGTTTTTT.

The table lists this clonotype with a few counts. The CDR3 reads CASSLWGQGGSPLHF. The CDR3 DNA follows: TGTGCCAGCAGTTTATGGGGACAGGGGGGTTCACCCCTCCACTTT. The chain combines TRBV28 with TRBJ1-6; the match to TRBD1 covers 11 bases. V lost 0 bases, J lost 9 bases, and 1 base stayed unmatched. CDR3 length: 15 residues. Germline V gene lookup returns CDR1 MDHEN and CDR2 SYDVKM.

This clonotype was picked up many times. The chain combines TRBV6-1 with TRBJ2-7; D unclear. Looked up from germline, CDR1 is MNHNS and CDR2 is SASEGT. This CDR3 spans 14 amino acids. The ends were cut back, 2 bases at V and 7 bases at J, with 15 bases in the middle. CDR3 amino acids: CASSEIYEPGEQYF. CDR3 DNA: TGTGCCAGCAGTGAAATTTACGAGCCCGGGGAGCAGTACTTC.